Following are 26 T cell receptor beta chains from one sample sequenced in a study of regulatory T cells in long-lasting Graves disease. Through Arm-PCR of CDR3 regions and iRepertoire HTBI primers, TCR beta libraries were built. TCRdb reanalysed the multiplex PCR reads using MiXCR and keeps one entry per CDR3 protein. The sample carries about 500,000 distinct CDR3 sequences, 9.5% to 15% recorded once. Time point of the sample: newly diagnosed GD, antithyroid drugs for less than 3 months. RNA extracted from PBMCs served as the sequencing template. These data were likewise used in another study, on T cells in Graves' hyperthyroidism and ophthalmopathy.

The source was peripheral blood mononuclear cells (PBMCs), collected at new diagnosis, from a patient treated with antithyroid drugs. The receptors stem from a woman aged 25 to 45 with Graves disease.

In nucleotides, the CDR3 is TGCAGCGTTGAGACAGATCAAGAGACCCAGTACTTC. This encodes CSVETDQETQYF. The chain has TRBV29-1 and TRBJ2-5; tentatively, D is TRBD1 (5 bases). The germline CDR1 and CDR2 sequences are SQVTM and ANQGSEA. This CDR3 contains 12 residues. Trimming stripped 3 bases from V and 2 bases from J, with 7 bases between.

Many counts were recorded for this clonotype. J is TRBJ2-2 and V is TRBV20-1; D is tentatively TRBD1 or TRBD2 (5 bases each). Trimming stripped 6 bases from V and 2 bases from J, with 16 bases between. The CDR3 runs to 15 residues. The germline V gene has CDR1 DFQATT and CDR2 SNEGSKA (reference sequence). The CDR3 spells CSAVKTGRNTGELFF. The CDR3 bases are TGCAGTGCAGTCAAGACGGGACGAAACACCGGGGAGCTGTTTTTT.

The V call is TRBV11-2, the J call TRBJ2-5; D unresolved. CDR1 is SGHAT and CDR2 is FQNNGV in the germline V gene. The CDR3 length is 15 residues. Between the trimmed V and J ends, which lost 5 bases and 5 bases, there was a span of 18 bases. CDR3: CASSSNSPLRETQYF. The CDR3 bases are TGTGCCAGCAGCAGCAATAGCCCTTTAAGGGAGACCCAGTACTTC.

This clonotype was observed many times. J is TRBJ2-1 and V is TRBV7-3; no clear D. This CDR3 has 15 residues. Trimming pared 0 bases from V and 10 bases from J, leaving 16 bases between. Germline-derived CDR1 and CDR2 are SGHTA and FQGTGA. The CDR3 DNA reads as TGTGCCAGCAGCTTAACTCCCGCGGTTTATGGGGAGCAGTTCTTC. Protein product: CASSLTPAVYGEQFF.

This clonotype was found a few times. The chain links TRBV5-1 to TRBJ1-2; D unclear. The CDR3 has 12 amino acids. Germline V gives CDR1 SGHRS, CDR2 YFSETQ. Trimming pared 4 bases from V and 3 bases from J, leaving 7 bases between. CDR3 loop: CASSPSDYGYTF. Here the CDR3 DNA reads TGCGCCAGCAGCCCTAGCGACTATGGCTACACCTTC. Full variable domain (rest looked up from reference TRBV5-1 and TRBJ1-2): KAGVTQTPRYLIKTRGQQVTLSCSPISGHRSVSWYQQTPGQGLQFLFEYFSETQRNKGNFPGRFSGRQFSNSRSEMNVSTLELGDSALYLCASSPSDYGYTFGSGTRLTVV.

This clonotype was observed a few times. V is TRBV6-2 or TRBV6-3 and J is TRBJ1-4; 7 nucleotides align to TRBD1. J was trimmed by 7 bases and V by 6 bases; bases with no gene match: 8. This CDR3 has 14 amino acids. CDR1 MNHEY and CDR2 SVGEGT come from the germline V gene. The CDR3 DNA sequence: TGTGCCAGCAGCCTGACAGGGTTCGGTGAAAAACTGTTTTTT. This gives the protein CASSLTGFGEKLFF.

J is TRBJ1-5 and V is TRBV19, with D hard to call. Trimming removed 6 bases from V and 2 bases from J, with 17 bases in between. CDR3 length: 16 amino acids. Germline CDR1 and CDR2: LNHDA and SQIVND (reference sequence). The CDR3 here is CASSYRRPRRNQPQHF. DNA for the CDR3: TGTGCCAGTAGCTACCGACGGCCGCGCCGCAATCAGCCCCAGCATTTT.

This clonotype occurred many times. V is TRBV19 and J is TRBJ1-5; D perhaps matches TRBD1 (5 bases). Germline CDR1 and CDR2: LNHDA and SQIVND (reference sequence). The CDR3 has 13 amino acids. Between the trimmed V and J ends, which lost 5 bases and 7 bases, there was a span of 12 bases. The CDR3 loop reads CASSSRVRQPQHF. CDR3 DNA: TGTGCCAGTAGTTCCAGGGTAAGGCAGCCCCAGCATTTT.

In its sample, this clonotype was seen many times. The CDR3 loop is CATSREPRTVQETQYF. The CDR3 DNA reads as TGTGCCACCAGCAGAGAACCGAGGACAGTCCAAGAGACCCAGTACTTC. The V and J genes are TRBV15 and TRBJ2-5; perhaps TRBD1 as D (6 bases). V was cut by 0 bases and J by 1 base, with 12 bases left in between. CDR1 LNHNV and CDR2 YYDKDF come from the germline V gene (reference sequence). The CDR3 has 16 amino acids.

This clonotype was seen repeatedly, ten times or more. This rearrangement joins TRBV6-5 to TRBJ1-4; 8 bases align to TRBD1. CDR1 and CDR2 (germline): MNHEY, SVGAGI. The CDR3 covers 16 residues. Germline trimming cut 2 bases from V and 6 bases from J; bases unmatched to any gene: 8. The CDR3 nucleotides read TGTGCCAGCAGTTACACTGGGCAGGGGGCTGATGAAAAACTGTTTTTT. Encoded protein: CASSYTGQGADEKLFF.

The chain carries TRBV7-2 and TRBJ2-4; D may be TRBD1 or TRBD2 (5 bases each). The CDR3 totals 15 residues. The germline CDR1 and CDR2 sequences are SGHTA and FQGNSA. V was pared by 0 bases and J by 9 bases, with 15 bases between. The CDR3 nucleotides read TGTGCCAGCAGCTTAGCCGGGACGGAGTTAAGCATTCAGTACTTC. The encoded protein is CASSLAGTELSIQYF.

This clonotype was detected many times. The gene calls are TRBV20-1 and TRBJ1-1; D is ambiguous. The CDR3 extends over 13 amino acids. In germline, CDR1 is DFQATT, CDR2 SNEGSKA (reference sequence). Trimming took off 6 bases at V and 2 bases at J, with 13 bases between the two ends. CDR3 nucleotides: TGCAGTGCCCCCGGGAACAGTAACACTGAAGCTTTCTTT. It encodes CSAPGNSNTEAFF.

In its sample, this clonotype was seen many times. V gene TRBV7-8 combines with J gene TRBJ2-4; D gene unclear. Trimming cost V 1 base and J 8 bases, with 12 bases left between them. Germline V gene sequence: CDR1 SGHVS, CDR2 FQNEAQ. The CDR3 has 14 amino acids. The CDR3 region has the DNA TGTGCCAGCAGCTTAGGGGTCGTACGGGACATTCAGTACTTC. It encodes CASSLGVVRDIQYF.

This chain links TRBV6-2 or TRBV6-3 with TRBJ2-3, with TRBD2 matching over 11 bases. This CDR3 region has 15 residues. Trimming at V came to 5 bases and at J to 4 bases, leaving 5 bases not matched to a gene. Germline V gene sequence: CDR1 MNHEY, CDR2 SVGEGT. This CDR3 reads CASSMTSGTSDTQYF. In DNA form, the CDR3 reads TGTGCCAGCAGTATGACTAGCGGGACATCAGATACGCAGTATTTT.

This clonotype was counted ten times or more. The genes are TRBV13 and TRBJ2-7; TRBD1 matches at 9 bases. Germline V gene sequence: CDR1 PRHDT, CDR2 FYEKMQ (reference sequence). The CDR3 runs to 17 residues. The J segment lost 2 bases and the V segment lost 0 bases, leaving 8 bases of the junction unmatched. The CDR3 here is CASSLGRRTGVPYEQYF. In DNA, the CDR3 is TGTGCCAGCAGCTTAGGCCGAAGGACAGGGGTACCCTACGAGCAGTACTTC.

This clonotype was recorded at least ten times. The chain is built from TRBV12-3 or TRBV12-4 and TRBJ1-1; D remains unclear. V gave up 6 bases and J gave up 2 bases, with 13 bases separating them. The CDR3 has 14 amino acids. The chain's CDR3 is CASSLQRSNTEAFF. The CDR3 DNA is TGTGCCAGCAGCCTGCAGAGGTCTAACACTGAAGCTTTCTTT.

A few counts support this clonotype. A much larger clone lies a single base off, so this may be a read error. The chain employs TRBV24-1 and TRBJ2-1, with TRBD2 matching over 12 bases. There are 16 residues in the CDR3. Germline V lookup: CDR1 KGHDR, CDR2 SFDVKD. After removal of 4 bases from V and 8 bases from J, the junction contained 8 bases not matched to a gene. CDR3 sequence (DNA): TGTGCCACCAGTGACATTACTAGCGGGAGGACCTATGAGCAGTTCTTC. Translated, it gives CATSDITSGRTYEQFF.

For this clonotype: This may be a read error: a much more frequent sequence differs by one nucleotide. This chain joins TRBV11-2 and TRBJ2-1, with D unclear. The germline V gene encodes CDR1 SGHAT and CDR2 FQNNGV. The length of the CDR3 is 12 residues. CDR3 protein: CASRLGHNDQFF. CDR3 sequence (DNA): TGTGCCAGCAGATTAGGGCACAATGATCAGTTCTTC.

This clonotype was picked up many times. The chain is built from TRBV28 and TRBJ1-3, with 9 nucleotides matching TRBD1. J was trimmed by 2 bases and V by 6 bases; bases with no gene match: 8. Germline V lookup: CDR1 MDHEN, CDR2 SYDVKM. The CDR3 loop spans 16 amino acids. In DNA, the CDR3 is TGTGCCAGCAGCCCGTGGACAGGGGAGGCTGGAAACACCATATATTTT. This codes for CASSPWTGEAGNTIYF.

This clonotype was seen more than once but under ten times. V is TRBV13 and J is TRBJ2-5; D may match TRBD1 or TRBD2 (6 bases each). Looked up from germline, CDR1 is PRHDT and CDR2 is FYEKMQ (reference sequence). The CDR3 contains 14 residues. Trimming took 4 bases from V and 4 from J, leaving 13 bases between them. This CDR3 reads CASSSGPGAETQYF. Here the CDR3 DNA reads TGTGCCAGCAGCTCCGGTCCGGGGGCAGAGACCCAGTACTTC.

The chain couples TRBV9 to TRBJ1-1; D is possibly TRBD1 (5 bases). CDR1 is SGDLS, CDR2 YYNGEE, per germline. Trimming cost V 0 bases and J 11 bases, with 14 bases left between them. This CDR3 is 13 amino acids long. CDR3 DNA sequence: TGTGCCAGCAGCGTAGGGGACGAGAGGGAGGCTTTCTTT. Residues: CASSVGDEREAFF.

This clonotype was detected ten times or more. J is TRBJ2-2 and V is TRBV7-8, with 7 bases that match TRBD2. J lost 7 bases, V lost 5 bases, and 13 bases had no gene match. CDR1 is SGHVS and CDR2 is FQNEAQ in the germline V gene. This CDR3 is built from 16 residues. CDR3 DNA sequence: TGTGCCAGCAGCGAAATCACACTAGCGTTGGGCGGGGAGCTGTTTTTT. Translating gives CASSEITLALGGELFF.

This chain links TRBV15 with TRBJ2-7, with 10 nucleotides matching TRBD2. Trimming at V came to 6 bases and at J to 0 bases, leaving 14 bases not matched to a gene. CDR1 and CDR2 (germline): LNHNV, YYDKDF (reference sequence). This CDR3 comprises 18 residues. CDR3 sequence: CATSPSPGTSASSYEQYF. The CDR3 nucleotides are TGTGCCACCAGTCCTTCACCCGGGACTAGCGCTTCCTCCTACGAGCAGTACTTC.

This clonotype was observed many times. The rearrangement uses TRBV2 and TRBJ2-2; no reliable D call. This CDR3 has 14 amino acids. With 4 bases removed from V and 2 bases from J, the gap between germline ends came to 8 bases. Germline V CDR1 and CDR2: SNHLY, FYNNEI. The CDR3 sequence: CASSVLENTGELFF. The CDR3, as DNA: TGTGCCAGCAGTGTACTGGAAAACACCGGGGAGCTGTTTTTT.

V and J are TRBV12-3 or TRBV12-4 and TRBJ1-6; no clear D. V shed 1 base and J shed 9 bases, with 19 bases lying between them. This CDR3 is built from 17 residues. DNA for the CDR3: TGTGCCAGCAGTTTAGAGGGTGGAGGCGGACTTAGTTCACCCCTCCACTTT. Translating gives CASSLEGGGGLSSPLHF.

Note on this clonotype: The CDR3 does not end in the conserved phenylalanine or tryptophan, so this is likely a read error. This chain uses TRBV19 with TRBJ2-1, with 10 bases fitting TRBD2. The CDR3 totals 20 residues. The germline gives CDR1 LNHDA, CDR2 SQIVND (reference sequence). V trimming: 2 bases; J trimming: 8 bases; junction bases outside the gene matches: 21. CDR3 sequence reads: CASSIWSPGGRLAGGYEQFV. Here the CDR3 DNA reads TGTGCCAGTAGTATATGGTCGCCAGGCGGTAGACTAGCGGGTGGCTATGAGCAGTTCGTC.